Below are 14 T cell receptor beta chains sequenced from a single sample in a study of blood T cell repertoires in COVID-19. This table comes from immunoSEQ multiplex PCR, and its TCRdb copy is limited to in-frame clones, with some not included. The sample lists about 250,000 clones, roughly 87% occurring once. Sequencing used peripheral blood. These receptors all come from a young man with active or convalescent COVID-19.

The V gene is TRBV6-5, the J gene TRBJ2-7, with D tentatively TRBD1 (6 bases). Looked up from germline, CDR1 is MNHEY and CDR2 is SVGAGI. V was cut by 8 bases and J by 3 bases, with 17 bases left in between. This CDR3 is 14 amino acids long. DNA for the CDR3: TGTGCCAGCCGCAACCAGGGGCGAGACTACGAGCAGTACTTC. Its translation is CASRNQGRDYEQYF.

The chain has TRBV4-2 and TRBJ1-6; possibly TRBD1 for D (5 bases). Germline V gene data show CDR1 as LGHNA and CDR2 as YNFKEQ. Trimming took 1 base from V and 7 from J, leaving 17 bases between them. CDR3 length: 17 amino acids. CDR3 sequence (DNA): TGTGCCAGCAGCCAAGGTCCGGGACTGGGCCTAAATTCACCCCTCCACTTT. Translation: CASSQGPGLGLNSPLHF.

V gene TRBV30 combines with J gene TRBJ1-6; D remains ambiguous. Trimming took 1 base from V and 0 from J, leaving 10 bases between them. The germline CDR1 and CDR2 sequences are GTSNPN and SVGIG (reference sequence). The CDR3 is made up of 16 amino acids. The DNA of the CDR3 is TGTGCCTGGAGTGGAGGCCGGAGCTCCTATAATTCACCCCTCCACTTT. It encodes CAWSGGRSSYNSPLHF.

The genes are TRBV11-2 and TRBJ1-2; tentative D call: TRBD1 (6 bases). V lost 5 bases and J 1 base, leaving 14 bases between the germline ends. CDR1 SGHAT and CDR2 FQNNGV come from the germline V gene. CDR3 length equals 15 residues. Here the CDR3 DNA reads TGTGCCAGCAGCCCTAACAGGGCCCTTAACTATGGCTACACCTTC. Translation: CASSPNRALNYGYTF.

This chain uses TRBV7-2 with TRBJ1-3, with D maybe TRBD1 (6 bases). CDR3 length: 15 amino acids. V lost 4 bases and J 3 bases, leaving 13 bases between the germline ends. The germline V gene has CDR1 SGHTA and CDR2 FQGNSA. Written as DNA, the CDR3 is TGTGCCAGCAGCTCTCCAGGGGTTTTTGGAAACACCATATATTTT. It is translated as CASSSPGVFGNTIYF.

V is TRBV15 and J is TRBJ2-5, with 12 nucleotides matching TRBD2. J lost 5 bases, V lost 0 bases, and 7 bases had no gene match. The CDR3 has 17 residues. CDR1 LNHNV and CDR2 YYDKDF come from the germline V gene (reference sequence). For the CDR3, the DNA is TGTGCCACCAGCAGAGATTCCACTAGCGGGAGGAGGGAGACCCAGTACTTC. This encodes CATSRDSTSGRRETQYF.

The chain employs TRBV10-2 and TRBJ1-5; weak D call: TRBD1 (6 bases). V gave up 2 bases and J gave up 11 bases, with 7 bases separating them. The CDR3 has 11 residues. Germline loops: CDR1 WSHSY, CDR2 SAAADI. The CDR3 DNA sequence: TGCGCCAGCAGTGAGACAGGGACCCAGCATTTT. Translated, it gives CASSETGTQHF.

This clone appeared a few times. The chain links TRBV5-1 to TRBJ2-4; the match to TRBD1 covers 11 bases. Germline CDR1 SGHRS, CDR2 YFSETQ. V shed 4 bases and J 10 bases; nucleotides not matched to a gene: 4. This CDR3 is built from 13 residues. In DNA, the CDR3 is TGCGCCAGCAGCCCCGGGACAGGGGGTATTCAGTACTTC. This translates into CASSPGTGGIQYF.

CDR3 nucleotides: TGTGCCAGCTCCTGGGACAGGTACAATGAGCAGTTCTTC. This gives the protein CASSWDRYNEQFF. The chain carries TRBV14 and TRBJ2-1, with 8 bases aligning to TRBD1. Germline trimming cut 8 bases from V and 4 bases from J; bases unmatched to any gene: 4. CDR3 size: 13 residues. Germline loops: CDR1 SGHDN, CDR2 FVKESK.

The rearrangement joins TRBV6-2 or TRBV6-3 to TRBJ2-7, with TRBD2 matching 9 bases. This CDR3 is 14 amino acids long. Losses at the gene ends were 6 bases for V and 3 bases for J; bases not matched to a gene: 6. CDR1 and CDR2 from the germline V gene are MNHEY and SVGEGT. The CDR3 loop reads CASSGLAGIYEQYF. CDR3 DNA: TGTGCCAGCAGCGGGCTAGCGGGAATCTACGAGCAGTACTTC.

The chain carries TRBV5-1 and TRBJ2-7; 7 bases agree with TRBD1. Unmatched junction bases numbered 9, after V lost 4 bases and J lost 8 bases. The germline gives CDR1 SGHRS, CDR2 YFSETQ. CDR3 length: 13 amino acids. The CDR3 DNA follows: TGCGCCAGCAGCCCTGGGACAGCCGGCCAGCAGTACTTC. Its protein product is CASSPGTAGQQYF. The whole variable domain, remainder taken from reference TRBV5-1 and TRBJ2-7, is KAGVTQTPRYLIKTRGQQVTLSCSPISGHRSVSWYQQTPGQGLQFLFEYFSETQRNKGNFPGRFSGRQFSNSRSEMNVSTLELGDSALYLCASSPGTAGQQYFGPGTRLTVT.

V is TRBV27 and J is TRBJ1-5; D is ambiguous. Between the trimmed V and J ends, which lost 6 bases and 1 base, there was a span of 10 bases. Germline V gives CDR1 MNHEY, CDR2 SMNVEV (reference sequence). The CDR3 covers 14 residues. The CDR3 is CASRGGLSNQPQHF. The CDR3 nucleotides read TGTGCCAGCAGGGGAGGGTTGAGCAATCAGCCCCAGCATTTT.

The chain combines TRBV7-2 with TRBJ2-4, with 8 nucleotides matching TRBD1. CDR3 length: 14 residues. Germline CDR1 reads SGHTA; CDR2 reads FQGNSA. The V and J ends lost 5 bases and 3 bases, in that order; junction bases with no gene match: 3. CDR3 protein: CASSPQGGKNIQYF. The CDR3 nucleotides are TGTGCCAGCAGCCCACAGGGGGGCAAAAACATTCAGTACTTC. Using reference TRBV7-2 and TRBJ2-4 for the parts outside the CDR3, the full variable domain is GAGVSQSPSNKVTEKGKDVELRCDPISGHTALYWYRQSLGQGLEFLIYFQGNSAPDKSGLPSDRFSAERTGGSVSTLTIQRTQQEDSAVYLCASSPQGGKNIQYFGAGTRLSVL.

This chain links TRBV20-1 with TRBJ2-7; D might be TRBD2 (5 bases). Looked up from germline, CDR1 is DFQATT and CDR2 is SNEGSKA (reference sequence). Trimming took off 3 bases at V and 2 bases at J, with 14 bases between the two ends. The CDR3 consists of 14 residues. CDR3 sequence reads: CSASPGPGTYEQYF. For the CDR3, the DNA is TGCAGTGCTAGTCCTGGTCCGGGAACCTACGAGCAGTACTTC.